This T cell receptor beta chain was captured in a study of shared clonotypes between healthy human individuals. Trimming took 1 base from V and 6 from J, leaving 9 bases between them. The V gene's germline CDR1 is SGHAT and CDR2 FQDESV (reference sequence). There are 13 residues in the CDR3. All donors were Caucasian adults living in Nashville, Tennessee. TCRdb's copy holds only in-frame clones and misses some; the assay was immunoSEQ multiplex PCR. The sample has more than 400,000 clones; about 96% are singletons. The TCR originated in a woman younger than 45 in good health. The sample taken for sequencing was naive CD4+ T cells sorted from blood. Subset reported: CD45RA+ positively selected. The chain joins TRBV11-1 to TRBJ1-2; D is undetermined. CDR3: CASSLVSEDGYTF. The CDR3 nucleotides are TGTGCCAGCAGCTTAGTATCCGAGGATGGCTACACCTTC.